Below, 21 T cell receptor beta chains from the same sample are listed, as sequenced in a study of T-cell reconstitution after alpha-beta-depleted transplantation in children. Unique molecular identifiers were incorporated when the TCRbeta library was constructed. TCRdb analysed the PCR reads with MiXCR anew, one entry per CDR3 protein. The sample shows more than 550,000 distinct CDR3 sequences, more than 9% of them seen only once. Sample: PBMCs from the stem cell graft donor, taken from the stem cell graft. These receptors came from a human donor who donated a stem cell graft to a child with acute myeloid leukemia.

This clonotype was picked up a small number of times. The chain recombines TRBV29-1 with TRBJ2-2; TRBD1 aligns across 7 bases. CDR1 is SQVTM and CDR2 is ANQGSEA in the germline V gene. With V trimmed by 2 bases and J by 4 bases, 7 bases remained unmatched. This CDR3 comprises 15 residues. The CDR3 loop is CSVEPATGRTGELFF. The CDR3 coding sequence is TGCAGCGTTGAACCTGCGACAGGGCGCACCGGGGAGCTGTTTTTT.

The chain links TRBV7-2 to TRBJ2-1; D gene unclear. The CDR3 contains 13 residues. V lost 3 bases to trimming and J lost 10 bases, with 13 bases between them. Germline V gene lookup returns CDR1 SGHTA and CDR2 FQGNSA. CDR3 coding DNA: TGTGCCAGCAGCTTTCGAGCGAATCGGGAGCAGTTCTTC. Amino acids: CASSFRANREQFF. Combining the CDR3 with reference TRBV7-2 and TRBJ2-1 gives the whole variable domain GAGVSQSPSNKVTEKGKDVELRCDPISGHTALYWYRQSLGQGLEFLIYFQGNSAPDKSGLPSDRFSAERTGGSVSTLTIQRTQQEDSAVYLCASSFRANREQFFGPGTRLTVL.

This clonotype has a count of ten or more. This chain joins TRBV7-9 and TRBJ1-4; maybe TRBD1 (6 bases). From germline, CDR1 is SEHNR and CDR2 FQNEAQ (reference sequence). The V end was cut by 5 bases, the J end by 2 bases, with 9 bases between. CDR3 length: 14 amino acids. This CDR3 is CASSRTETNEKLFF. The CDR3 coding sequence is TGTGCCAGCAGCCGGACAGAGACTAATGAAAAACTGTTTTTT.

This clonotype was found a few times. DNA of the CDR3: TGTGCCAGCAGTTCGCAGCGGGAAGGTCCGTATGAGCAGTTCTTC. Encoded protein: CASSSQREGPYEQFF. The chain carries TRBV6-2 or TRBV6-3 and TRBJ2-1; 7 bases map to TRBD2. V trimming: 4 bases; J trimming: 8 bases; junction bases outside the gene matches: 11. This CDR3 comprises 15 residues. The germline V gene encodes CDR1 MNHEY and CDR2 SVGEGT.

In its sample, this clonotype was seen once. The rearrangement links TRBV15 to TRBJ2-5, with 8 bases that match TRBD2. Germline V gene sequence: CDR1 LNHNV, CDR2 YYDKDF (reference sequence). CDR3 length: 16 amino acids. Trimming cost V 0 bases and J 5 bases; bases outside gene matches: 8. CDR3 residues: CATSRESGLVGETQYF. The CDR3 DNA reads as TGTGCCACCAGCAGAGAGTCGGGACTAGTGGGTGAGACCCAGTACTTC.

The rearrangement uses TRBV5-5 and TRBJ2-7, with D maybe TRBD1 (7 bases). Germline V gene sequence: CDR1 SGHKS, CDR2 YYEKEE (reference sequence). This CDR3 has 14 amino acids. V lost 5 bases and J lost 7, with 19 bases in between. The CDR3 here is CASSQSAGGYEQYF. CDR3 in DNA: TGTGCCAGCAGTCAAAGTGCAGGGGGGTATGAGCAGTACTTC.

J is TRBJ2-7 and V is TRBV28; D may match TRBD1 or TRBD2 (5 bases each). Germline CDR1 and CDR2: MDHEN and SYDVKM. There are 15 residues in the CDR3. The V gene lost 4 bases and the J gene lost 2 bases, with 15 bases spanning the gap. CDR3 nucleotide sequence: TGTGCCAGCAGTTCGCCGGGACGGACGACCTACGAGCAGTACTTC. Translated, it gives CASSSPGRTTYEQYF. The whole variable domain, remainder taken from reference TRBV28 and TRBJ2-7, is DVKVTQSSRYLVKRTGEKVFLECVQDMDHENMFWYRQDPGLGLRLIYFSYDVKMKEKGDIPEGYSVSREKKERFSLILESASTNQTSMYLCASSSPGRTTYEQYFGPGTRLTVT.

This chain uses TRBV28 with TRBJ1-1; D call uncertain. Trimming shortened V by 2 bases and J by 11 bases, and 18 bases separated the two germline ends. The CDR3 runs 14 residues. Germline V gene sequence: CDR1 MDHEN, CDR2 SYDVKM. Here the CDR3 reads CASSLLAANPGAFF. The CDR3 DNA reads TGTGCCAGCAGTTTACTGGCAGCAAACCCGGGGGCTTTCTTT.

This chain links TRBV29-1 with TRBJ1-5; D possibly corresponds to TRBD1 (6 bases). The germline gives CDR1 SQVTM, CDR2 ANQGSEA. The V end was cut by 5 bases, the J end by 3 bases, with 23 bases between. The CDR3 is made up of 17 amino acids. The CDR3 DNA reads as TGCAGCGTTCTCTACCCCCGCCAGGACAGCTACAATCAGCCCCAGCATTTT. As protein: CSVLYPRQDSYNQPQHF.

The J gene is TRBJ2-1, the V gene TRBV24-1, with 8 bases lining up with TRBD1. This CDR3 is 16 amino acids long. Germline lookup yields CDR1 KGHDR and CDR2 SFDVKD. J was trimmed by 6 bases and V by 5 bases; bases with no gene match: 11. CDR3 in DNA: TGTGCCACCAGTGGACCTCCGGGACAGGAAACCAATGAGCAGTTCTTC. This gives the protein CATSGPPGQETNEQFF.

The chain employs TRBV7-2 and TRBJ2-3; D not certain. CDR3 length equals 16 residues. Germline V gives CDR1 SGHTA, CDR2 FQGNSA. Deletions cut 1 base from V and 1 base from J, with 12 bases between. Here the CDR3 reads CASSLVVGSRTDTQYF. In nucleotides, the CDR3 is TGTGCCAGCAGCTTAGTTGTAGGGTCACGCACAGATACGCAGTATTTT.

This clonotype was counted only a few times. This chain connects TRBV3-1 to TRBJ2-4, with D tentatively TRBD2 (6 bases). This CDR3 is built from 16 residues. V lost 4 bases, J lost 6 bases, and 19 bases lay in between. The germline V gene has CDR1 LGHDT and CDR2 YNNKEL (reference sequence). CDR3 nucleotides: TGTGCCAGCAGCCCACCCGGTGGTAGCGGACTAAACATTCAGTACTTC. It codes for CASSPPGGSGLNIQYF.

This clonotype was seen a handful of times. CDR3 nucleotide sequence: TGTGCCAGCAGTTTTTTGGTATCGGGGACTAGCACAGATACGCAGTATTTT. It specifies CASSFLVSGTSTDTQYF. This chain uses TRBV12-3 or TRBV12-4 with TRBJ2-3; perhaps TRBD2 as D (6 bases). V was clipped by 3 bases and J by 0 bases, with 16 bases between them. CDR3 size: 17 residues.

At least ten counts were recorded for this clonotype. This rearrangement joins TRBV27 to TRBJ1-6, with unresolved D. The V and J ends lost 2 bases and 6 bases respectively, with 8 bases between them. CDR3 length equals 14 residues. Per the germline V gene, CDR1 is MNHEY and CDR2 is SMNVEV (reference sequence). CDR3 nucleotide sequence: TGTGCCAGCAGTTTAGACATAACTAATTCACCCCTCCACTTT. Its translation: CASSLDITNSPLHF.

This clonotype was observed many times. CDR3: CASSFPQATGWFF. Here the CDR3 DNA reads TGTGCCAGCAGTTTCCCCCAGGCCACCGGGTGGTTCTTC. This sequence joins TRBV28 and TRBJ2-1; D is undetermined. The CDR3 has 13 residues. The V and J ends lost 3 bases and 15 bases respectively, with 18 bases between them. Germline CDR1 and CDR2: MDHEN and SYDVKM. The full variable domain, in which reference TRBV28 and TRBJ2-1 provide the parts outside the CDR3, is DVKVTQSSRYLVKRTGEKVFLECVQDMDHENMFWYRQDPGLGLRLIYFSYDVKMKEKGDIPEGYSVSREKKERFSLILESASTNQTSMYLCASSFPQATGWFFGPGTRLTVL.

The CDR3: CASSSPRTSGSQYF. The DNA of the CDR3 is TGTGCCAGCAGTTCACCCCGGACTAGCGGGAGCCAGTACTTC. The chain has TRBV27 and TRBJ2-7; TRBD2 matches 13 bases. The germline V gene encodes CDR1 MNHEY and CDR2 SMNVEV (reference sequence). With 4 bases clipped from V and 10 bases from J, the junction kept 7 bases outside the gene matches. The CDR3 runs 14 residues.

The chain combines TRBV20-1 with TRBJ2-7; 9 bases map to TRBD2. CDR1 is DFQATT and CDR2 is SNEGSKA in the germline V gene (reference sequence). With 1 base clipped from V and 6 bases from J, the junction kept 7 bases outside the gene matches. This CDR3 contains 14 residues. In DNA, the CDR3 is TGCAGTGCTAGAGGACCGGGACTAGCTGTCGAGCAGTACTTC. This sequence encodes CSARGPGLAVEQYF.

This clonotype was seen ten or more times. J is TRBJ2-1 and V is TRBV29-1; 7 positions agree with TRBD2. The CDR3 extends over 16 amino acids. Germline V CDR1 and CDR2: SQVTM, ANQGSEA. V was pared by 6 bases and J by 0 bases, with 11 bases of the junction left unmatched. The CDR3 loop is CSVWGGGAGSYNEQFF. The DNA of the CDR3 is TGCAGCGTGTGGGGGGGAGGCGCCGGCTCCTACAATGAGCAGTTCTTC.

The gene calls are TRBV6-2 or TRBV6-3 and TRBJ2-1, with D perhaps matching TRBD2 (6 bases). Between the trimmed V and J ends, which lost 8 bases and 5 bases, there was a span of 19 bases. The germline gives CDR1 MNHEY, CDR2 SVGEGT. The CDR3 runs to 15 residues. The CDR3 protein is CASGPVKGGDNEQFF. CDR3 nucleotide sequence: TGTGCCAGCGGACCCGTTAAGGGAGGCGACAATGAGCAGTTCTTC.

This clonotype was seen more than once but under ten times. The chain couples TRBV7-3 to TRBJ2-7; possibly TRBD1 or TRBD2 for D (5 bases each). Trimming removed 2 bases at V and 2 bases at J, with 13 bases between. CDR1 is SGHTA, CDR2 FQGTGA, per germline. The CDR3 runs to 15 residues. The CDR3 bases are TGTGCCAGCAGCTTAGGGACGGGACCTACCTACGAGCAGTACTTC. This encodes CASSLGTGPTYEQYF.

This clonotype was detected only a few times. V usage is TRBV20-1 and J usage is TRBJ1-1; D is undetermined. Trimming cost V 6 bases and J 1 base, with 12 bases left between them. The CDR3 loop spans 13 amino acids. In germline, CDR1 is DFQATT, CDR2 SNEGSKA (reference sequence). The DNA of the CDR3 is TGCAGTGCCACCCGAGCAGGGAACACTGAAGCTTTCTTT. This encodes CSATRAGNTEAFF.